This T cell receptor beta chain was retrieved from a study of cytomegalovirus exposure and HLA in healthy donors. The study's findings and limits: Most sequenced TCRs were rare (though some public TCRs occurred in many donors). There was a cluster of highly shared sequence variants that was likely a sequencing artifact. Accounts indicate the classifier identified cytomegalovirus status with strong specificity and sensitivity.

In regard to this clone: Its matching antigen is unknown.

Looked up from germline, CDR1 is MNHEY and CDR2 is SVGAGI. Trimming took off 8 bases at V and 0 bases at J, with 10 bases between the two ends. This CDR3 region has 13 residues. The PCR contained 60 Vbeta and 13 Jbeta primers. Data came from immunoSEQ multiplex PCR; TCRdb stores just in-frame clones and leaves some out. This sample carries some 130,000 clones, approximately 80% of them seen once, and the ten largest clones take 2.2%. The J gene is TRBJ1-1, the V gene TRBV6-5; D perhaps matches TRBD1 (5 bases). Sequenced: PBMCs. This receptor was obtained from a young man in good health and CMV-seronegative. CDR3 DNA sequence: TGTGCCAGCGGCGGCAGGGTGAACACTGAAGCTTTCTTT. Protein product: CASGGRVNTEAFF.